Shown below are 26 T cell receptor beta chains from a single sample sequenced in a study of blood T cell repertoires in COVID-19 (dated by TCRdb to 2018 to 2020). The library was generated by the immunoSEQ multiplex PCR assay. TCRdb took over this immuneACCESS table, retaining in-frame rearrangements with V and J assigned. Such tables are incomplete; in checked studies, under half of the missing clones stem from an unresolved V gene, and the remainder is unexplained. The sample records approximately 470,000 clones, roughly 87% of which are singletons. The ten largest account for roughly 0.72% of the sample. Sequencing was done on a sample of PBMCs or T cells enriched from blood (not recorded which). Receptor source: a young woman who had recovered from COVID-19.

The chain has TRBV11-2 and TRBJ2-7, with TRBD2 as a possible D gene (5 bases). The CDR3 sequence is 15 residues long. Germline CDR1 and CDR2: SGHAT and FQNNGV. V was trimmed by 1 base and J by 0 bases, leaving 10 bases between them. In DNA, the CDR3 is TGTGCCAGCAGCTTAGGGACTGTGAGCTCCTACGAGCAGTACTTC. Translating gives CASSLGTVSSYEQYF.

V gene TRBV7-9 combines with J gene TRBJ2-3, with D perhaps matching TRBD1 (6 bases). CDR1 SEHNR and CDR2 FQNEAQ come from the germline V gene (reference sequence). CDR3 length: 14 residues. V was pared by 1 base and J by 3 bases, with 8 bases between. In DNA, the CDR3 is TGTGCCAGCAGCTTAGTAGGGGGAACAGATACGCAGTATTTT. It is translated as CASSLVGGTDTQYF.

A note on this clone: Other nucleotide sequences in the sample specify the same CDR3. The chain recombines TRBV12-3 or TRBV12-4 with TRBJ1-3; D remains ambiguous. This CDR3 spans 12 amino acids. V was shortened by 6 bases and J by 4 bases, with 7 bases between the two germline ends. CDR3: CASRPGGNTIYF. The CDR3 nucleotides read TGTGCCAGCAGACCGGGGGGAAACACCATATATTTT.

The CDR3 loop reads CASSFVNQPQHF. CDR3 in DNA: TGTGCCAGCAGCTTCGTAAATCAGCCCCAGCATTTT. The rearrangement uses TRBV7-9 and TRBJ1-5; D remains unclear. The germline V gene encodes CDR1 SEHNR and CDR2 FQNEAQ (reference sequence). The CDR3 totals 12 residues. Between the trimmed V and J ends, which lost 3 bases and 4 bases, there was a span of 4 bases.

The rearrangement links TRBV27 to TRBJ2-5; D is perhaps TRBD1 (6 bases). The CDR3 has 15 residues. Germline V gene sequence: CDR1 MNHEY, CDR2 SMNVEV (reference sequence). Trimming took 4 bases from V and 2 from J, leaving 14 bases between them. CDR3 nucleotide sequence: TGTGCCAGCAGTTCCACAGGACAGCTACAAGAGACCCAGTACTTC. This gives the protein CASSSTGQLQETQYF.

The chain joins TRBV30 to TRBJ2-3, with a possible D match to TRBD1 (6 bases). This CDR3 has 14 residues. Germline V gene sequence: CDR1 GTSNPN, CDR2 SVGIG (reference sequence). V was pared by 7 bases and J by 2 bases, with 16 bases between. CDR3: CALSSGVPTDTQYF. The CDR3 nucleotides read TGTGCCTTATCCTCAGGGGTCCCCACAGATACGCAGTATTTT.

The chain carries TRBV19 and TRBJ2-7; no clear D. In germline, CDR1 is LNHDA, CDR2 SQIVND (reference sequence). The CDR3 runs 15 residues. Trimming cost V 9 bases and J 4 bases, with 22 bases left between them. The CDR3 region is CARKAVPVGPYEQYF. The CDR3, as DNA: TGTGCCAGGAAAGCAGTTCCCGTGGGCCCTTACGAGCAGTACTTC.

This clone has just one count. CDR3 nucleotide sequence: TGTGCCAGCAGCCAACGTACTAGCGGGGGGGCCTTGGGTTACAATGAGCAGTTCTTC. Translated, it gives CASSQRTSGGALGYNEQFF. J is TRBJ2-1 and V is TRBV3-1 (or the pseudogene TRBV3-2), with 13 bases matching TRBD2. CDR1 and CDR2 from the germline V gene are LGHDT and YNNKEL (reference sequence). The CDR3 sequence is 19 residues long. With 2 bases clipped from V and 4 bases from J, the junction kept 11 bases outside the gene matches.

This clone was detected once. The chain links TRBV5-1 to TRBJ2-7, with a tentative D call TRBD1 (7 bases). Germline values: CDR1 SGHRS, CDR2 YFSETQ. V was clipped by 2 bases and J by 5 bases, with 17 bases between them. The CDR3 sequence is 15 residues long. The CDR3 region has the DNA TGCGCCAGCAGCTTTCGACAGGGAGGCGTCGACGAGCAGTACTTC. Its protein is CASSFRQGGVDEQYF.

This sequence joins TRBV18 and TRBJ1-6, with a possible D match to TRBD1 (6 bases). The CDR3 has 14 amino acids. Germline CDR1 is KGHSH and CDR2 is LQKENI. Trimming cost V 3 bases and J 8 bases, with 11 bases left between them. CDR3 protein: CASSPSQGDSPLHF. In nucleotides, the CDR3 is TGTGCCAGCTCACCGTCACAGGGAGATTCACCCCTCCACTTT.

This clone has only a few counts. The rearrangement uses TRBV18 and TRBJ1-1; TRBD1 might be the D (5 bases). The ends were cut back, 3 bases at V and 9 bases at J, with 8 bases in the middle. Per germline, CDR1 KGHSH and CDR2 LQKENI. This CDR3 contains 11 residues. CDR3 residues: CASSPQDKAFF. The CDR3 DNA is TGTGCCAGCTCACCTCAGGACAAAGCTTTCTTT.

This chain joins TRBV28 and TRBJ2-2; the match to TRBD1 covers 9 bases. The length of the CDR3 is 18 residues. Per the germline V gene, CDR1 is MDHEN and CDR2 is SYDVKM. J was trimmed by 8 bases and V by 7 bases; bases with no gene match: 20. The CDR3 loop reads CASTPLGLGGQGPGELFF. The CDR3 coding sequence is TGTGCCAGCACCCCCCTGGGGTTGGGTGGACAGGGGCCAGGGGAGCTGTTTTTT.

The gene calls are TRBV5-1 and TRBJ2-2; weak D call: TRBD1 (6 bases). CDR3 length: 15 residues. The V and J ends lost 4 bases and 5 bases respectively, with 15 bases between them. Germline V gene data show CDR1 as SGHRS and CDR2 as YFSETQ. This CDR3 is CASSPDSLRTGELFF. In DNA form, the CDR3 reads TGCGCCAGCAGCCCGGACAGCCTTAGAACCGGGGAGCTGTTTTTT.

V is TRBV18 and J is TRBJ1-6; D call uncertain. This CDR3 is 14 amino acids long. V was trimmed by 7 bases and J by 7 bases, leaving 14 bases between them. Germline CDR1 KGHSH, CDR2 LQKENI. CDR3 region: CASFDEGPNSPLHF. In DNA, the CDR3 is TGTGCCAGCTTTGATGAGGGTCCCAATTCACCCCTCCACTTT.

As regards this clone: Germline is not matched at one junction end, which may reflect a read error. The rearrangement links TRBV2 to TRBJ2-3, with 8 bases identical to TRBD2. This CDR3 region has 12 residues. From germline, CDR1 is SNHLY and CDR2 FYNNEI. This chain's CDR3 is CASSGLQPGGDF. The DNA of the CDR3 is TGTGCCAGCAGTGGACTTCAACCGGGAGGGGATTTT.

This clone was picked up a small number of times. The chain employs TRBV5-6 and TRBJ2-3, with D possibly matching TRBD1 (5 bases). V gave up 1 base and J gave up 1 base, with 7 bases separating them. CDR1 is SGHDT and CDR2 is YYEEEE in the germline V gene. This CDR3 is 14 amino acids long. Here the CDR3 reads CASSLTGRTDTQYF. CDR3 coding DNA: TGTGCCAGCAGCTTGACAGGCCGCACAGATACGCAGTATTTT.

The count of this clone is one. V and J are TRBV29-1 and TRBJ1-1, with 7 bases fitting TRBD1. The CDR3 contains 14 residues. The germline gives CDR1 SQVTM, CDR2 ANQGSEA. Trimming took 4 bases from V and 0 from J; bases not matched to a gene: 5. The CDR3 reads CSVVPGQMNTEAFF. DNA of the CDR3: TGCAGCGTTGTTCCGGGACAGATGAACACTGAAGCTTTCTTT.

Comments on this clone: The sample has other DNA sequences that encode this CDR3 too. The V gene is TRBV7-9, the J gene TRBJ1-1; D is possibly TRBD1 (5 bases). The CDR3 sequence is 14 residues long. The V gene lost 5 bases and the J gene lost 2 bases, with 12 bases spanning the gap. Germline CDR1 SEHNR, CDR2 FQNEAQ (reference sequence). The CDR3 region is CASSLLGGNTEAFF. In DNA form, the CDR3 reads TGTGCCAGCAGCCTCCTCGGGGGTAACACTGAAGCTTTCTTT.

This chain uses TRBV5-6 with TRBJ2-3; tentative D call: TRBD2 (6 bases). Germline loops: CDR1 SGHDT, CDR2 YYEEEE. The length of the CDR3 is 15 residues. Trimming left V 4 bases short and J 6 bases short, with 18 bases between. CDR3 region: CASSLRDPGRDTQYF. CDR3 coding DNA: TGTGCCAGCAGCCTGCGGGACCCAGGGCGGGATACGCAGTATTTT.

The V gene is TRBV5-1, the J gene TRBJ1-2; no firm D call. Germline lookup yields CDR1 SGHRS and CDR2 YFSETQ. The V and J ends lost 4 bases and 0 bases respectively, with 7 bases between them. The CDR3 length is 13 residues. The CDR3 region is CASSLLTNYGYTF. The CDR3 nucleotides read TGCGCCAGCAGCCTTCTAACTAACTATGGCTACACCTTC.

The genes are TRBV2 and TRBJ1-5, with a possible D match to TRBD1 (6 bases). The CDR3 contains 15 residues. Per the germline V gene, CDR1 is SNHLY and CDR2 is FYNNEI. Trimming pared 5 bases from V and 1 base from J, leaving 12 bases between. The CDR3 DNA is TGTGCCAGCAGTAGGGACAACCCAAGCAATCAGCCCCAGCATTTT. Translated, it gives CASSRDNPSNQPQHF.

The chain joins TRBV3-1 (or the pseudogene TRBV3-2) to TRBJ1-3; TRBD1 matches 8 bases. Germline V CDR1 and CDR2: LGHDT, YNNKEL (reference sequence). Trimming removed 3 bases from V and 0 bases from J; junction bases left unmatched: 19. This CDR3 is built from 21 residues. The CDR3 DNA reads TGTGCCAGCAGCCAGAGATTTAGGGACAGGACTTCCCTTTACTCTGGAAACACCATATATTTT. Protein sequence: CASSQRFRDRTSLYSGNTIYF.

This chain uses TRBV4-2 with TRBJ2-3, with 9 positions matching TRBD2. V shed 0 bases, J shed 4 bases, and the junction held 14 bases outside the gene matches. The CDR3 totals 19 residues. Per the germline V gene, CDR1 is LGHNA and CDR2 is YNFKEQ. The CDR3 DNA is TGTGCCAGCAGCCAAGAGTACGGTCGAGCGGGGGGAATATCAGATACGCAGTATTTT. Protein product: CASSQEYGRAGGISDTQYF.

This chain joins TRBV2 and TRBJ2-2, with TRBD1 identical over 9 bases. The CDR3 length is 15 residues. Germline assignment: CDR1 SNHLY and CDR2 FYNNEI. V lost 6 bases to trimming and J lost 0 bases; unmatched junction nucleotides: 2. CDR3 residues: CASSRDRANTGELFF. DNA for the CDR3: TGTGCCAGCAGCCGGGACAGGGCGAACACCGGGGAGCTGTTTTTT.

V is TRBV3-1 (or the pseudogene TRBV3-2) and J is TRBJ2-5; no clear D gene. Germline assignment: CDR1 LGHDT and CDR2 YNNKEL (reference sequence). V was shortened by 4 bases and J by 5 bases, with 11 bases between the two germline ends. This CDR3 comprises 13 residues. The CDR3 region has the DNA TGTGCCAGCAGCCTGGAGAGTAGGGAGACCCAGTACTTC. This sequence encodes CASSLESRETQYF.

The rearrangement links TRBV4-2 to TRBJ2-2; 9 nucleotides line up with TRBD1. CDR1 is LGHNA, CDR2 YNFKEQ, per germline. V was pared by 3 bases and J by 4 bases, with 6 bases of the junction left unmatched. The CDR3 has 16 residues. CDR3 DNA: TGTGCCAGCAGCCAGTCGGGACAGGGCCCCACCGGGGAGCTGTTTTTT. It encodes CASSQSGQGPTGELFF.